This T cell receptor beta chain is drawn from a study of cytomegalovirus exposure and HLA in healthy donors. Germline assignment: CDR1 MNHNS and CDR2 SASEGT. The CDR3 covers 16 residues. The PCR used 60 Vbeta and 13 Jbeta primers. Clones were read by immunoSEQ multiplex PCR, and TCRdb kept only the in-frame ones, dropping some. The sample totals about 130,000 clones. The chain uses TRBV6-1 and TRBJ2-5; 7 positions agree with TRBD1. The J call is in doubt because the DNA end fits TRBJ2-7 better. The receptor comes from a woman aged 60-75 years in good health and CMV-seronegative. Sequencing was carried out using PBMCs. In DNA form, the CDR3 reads TGTGCCAGCAGTGAGCGAACCGGGACAGCTCCCTACGAGCAGTACTTC. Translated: CASSERTGTAPYEQYF.